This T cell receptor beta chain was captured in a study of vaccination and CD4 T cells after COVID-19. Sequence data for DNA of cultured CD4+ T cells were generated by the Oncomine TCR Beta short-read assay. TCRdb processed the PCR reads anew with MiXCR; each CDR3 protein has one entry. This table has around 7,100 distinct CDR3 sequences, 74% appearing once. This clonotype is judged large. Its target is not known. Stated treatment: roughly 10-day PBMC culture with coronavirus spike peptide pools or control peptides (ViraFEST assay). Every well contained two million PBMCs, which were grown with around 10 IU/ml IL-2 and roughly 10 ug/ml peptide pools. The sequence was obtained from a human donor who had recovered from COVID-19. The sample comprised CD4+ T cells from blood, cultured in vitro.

The CDR3: CASSQGLAGFYEQYF. The CDR3 DNA reads TGTGCCAGCAGCCAGGGACTAGCGGGTTTCTACGAGCAGTACTTC. The chain has TRBV6-1 and TRBJ2-7; 12 bases agree with TRBD2. V shed 6 bases and J 3 bases; nucleotides not matched to a gene: 6. This CDR3 comprises 15 residues. CDR1 and CDR2 (germline): MNHNS, SASEGT.